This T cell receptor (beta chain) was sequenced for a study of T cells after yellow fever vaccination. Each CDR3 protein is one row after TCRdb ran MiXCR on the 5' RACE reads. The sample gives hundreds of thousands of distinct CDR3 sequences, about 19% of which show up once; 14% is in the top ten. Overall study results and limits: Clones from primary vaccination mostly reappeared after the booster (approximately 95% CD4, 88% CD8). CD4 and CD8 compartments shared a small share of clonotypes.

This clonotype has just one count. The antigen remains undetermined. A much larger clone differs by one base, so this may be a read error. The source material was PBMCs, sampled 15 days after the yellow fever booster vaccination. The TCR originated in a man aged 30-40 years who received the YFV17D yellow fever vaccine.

In DNA form, the CDR3 reads TGTGCCAGCAGCTTGGAACAGGGGGTGTTGAACACTGAAGCTTTCTTT. It is translated as CASSLEQGVLNTEAFF. V gene TRBV5-6 combines with J gene TRBJ1-1; 8 bases are a match to TRBD1. V was pared by 0 bases and J by 0 bases, with 4 bases of the junction left unmatched. Germline lookup yields CDR1 SGHDT and CDR2 YYEEEE. CDR3 length equals 16 residues.